The subject of this entry is one T cell receptor (beta chain). Its antigen remains unidentified. The data are from a study of cytomegalovirus exposure and HLA in healthy donors. General study findings and limits: A later analysis linked a missense variant in DCLRE1C to the trimming of TCR beta V and J genes.

CDR1 is SGHNT, CDR2 YENEEA, per germline. The CDR3 length is 15 residues. The germline V and J ends were trimmed by 4 bases and 0 bases, with 11 bases remaining between them. Use of 60 Vbeta and 13 Jbeta primers characterized the PCR. This table comes from immunoSEQ multiplex PCR, and its TCRdb copy is limited to in-frame clones, with some not included. The sample comprises 95,000 to 150,000 clones, 65% to 85% of which are singletons, and roughly 3% rests with the top ten. V usage is TRBV11-3 and J usage is TRBJ2-3; D is unresolved. This clonotype was sampled from a woman between 40 and 50 years old in good health and CMV-seropositive. The material sequenced was PBMCs. CDR3 residues: CASSSRPTSTDTQYF. The CDR3 DNA reads as TGTGCCAGCAGCTCCCGCCCCACTAGCACAGATACGCAGTATTTT.